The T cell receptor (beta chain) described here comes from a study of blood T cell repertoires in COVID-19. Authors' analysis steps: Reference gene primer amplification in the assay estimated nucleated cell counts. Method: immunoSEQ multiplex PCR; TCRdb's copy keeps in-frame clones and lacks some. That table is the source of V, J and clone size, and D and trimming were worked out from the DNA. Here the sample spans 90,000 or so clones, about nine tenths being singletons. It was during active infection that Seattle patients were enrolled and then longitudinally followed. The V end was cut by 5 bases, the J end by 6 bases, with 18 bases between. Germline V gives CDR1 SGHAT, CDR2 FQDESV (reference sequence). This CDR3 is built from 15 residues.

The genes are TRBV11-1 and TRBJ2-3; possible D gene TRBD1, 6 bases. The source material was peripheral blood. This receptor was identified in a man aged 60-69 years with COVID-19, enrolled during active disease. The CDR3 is CASSRLQGSGDTQYF. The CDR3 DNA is TGTGCCAGCAGCCGACTTCAGGGGTCGGGCGATACGCAGTATTTT.